Presented here are 9 T cell receptor beta chains from one specimen sequenced in a study of blood T cell repertoires in COVID-19. Some clones are missing from TCRdb's copy, which holds only in-frame ones; the method was immunoSEQ multiplex PCR. The table has about 160,000 clones, over 70% seen once. Sequenced material: peripheral blood. The receptors were gathered from a woman over 75 with active or convalescent COVID-19.

The rearrangement uses TRBV4-3 and TRBJ1-1; D might be TRBD1 (5 bases). Trimming took 0 bases from V and 1 from J, leaving 12 bases between them. Germline V gene data show CDR1 as LGHNA and CDR2 as YSLEER. The CDR3 extends over 16 amino acids. The DNA of the CDR3 is TGCGCCAGCAGCCAAGACGGGGCGGGGCAGAACACTGAAGCTTTCTTT. Translating gives CASSQDGAGQNTEAFF.

The chain recombines TRBV7-9 with TRBJ2-7; TRBD1 might be the D (5 bases). The CDR3 consists of 13 residues. Between the trimmed V and J ends, which lost 5 bases and 4 bases, there was a span of 12 bases. The V gene's germline CDR1 is SEHNR and CDR2 FQNEAQ (reference sequence). DNA for the CDR3: TGTGCCAGCAGCCACACCCGACAGTACGAGCAGTACTTC. Amino acids: CASSHTRQYEQYF.

This sequence joins TRBV19 and TRBJ1-6; D unresolved. This CDR3 spans 13 amino acids. Germline loops: CDR1 LNHDA, CDR2 SQIVND (reference sequence). Trimming removed 3 bases at V and 9 bases at J, with 9 bases between. The CDR3 reads CASSMRAPSPLHF. CDR3 nucleotide sequence: TGTGCCAGTAGTATGAGAGCACCTTCACCCCTCCACTTT.

V and J are TRBV10-3 and TRBJ1-1; maybe TRBD1 (5 bases). This CDR3 is built from 13 residues. Germline V lookup: CDR1 ENHRY, CDR2 SYGVKD. Trimming took off 5 bases at V and 5 bases at J, with 12 bases between the two ends. CDR3 DNA sequence: TGTGCCATCAGTTGGGGGGGGGAAACTGAAGCTTTCTTT. Protein product: CAISWGGETEAFF.

This clone came up once. The chain has TRBV27 and TRBJ1-5; 7 bases line up with TRBD1. Germline CDR1 MNHEY, CDR2 SMNVEV (reference sequence). V shed 6 bases, J shed 4 bases, and the junction held 9 bases outside the gene matches. This CDR3 spans 15 amino acids. CDR3 in amino acids: CASSPDPGGNQPQHF. The CDR3, as DNA: TGTGCCAGCAGCCCCGACCCAGGGGGTAATCAGCCCCAGCATTTT.

V and J are TRBV19 and TRBJ1-6, with 8 bases that match TRBD1. The trim removed 4 bases at V and 6 bases at J, leaving 2 bases unmatched. Germline lookup yields CDR1 LNHDA and CDR2 SQIVND (reference sequence). CDR3 length: 14 residues. The CDR3 DNA follows: TGTGCCAGTAGTAGCACAGGGGGTAATTCACCCCTCCACTTT. It encodes CASSSTGGNSPLHF.

The V call is TRBV11-2, the J call TRBJ1-1; D gene uncertain. The V and J ends lost 3 bases and 1 base respectively, with 9 bases between them. Germline values: CDR1 SGHAT, CDR2 FQNNGV. This CDR3 contains 14 residues. The CDR3 is CASSFSGSNTEAFF. CDR3 nucleotide sequence: TGTGCCAGCAGCTTTTCGGGGTCGAACACTGAAGCTTTCTTT.

Only a few counts were recorded for this clone. The rearrangement uses TRBV10-2 and TRBJ1-1, with TRBD1 as a possible D gene (5 bases). Germline V gene sequence: CDR1 WSHSY, CDR2 SAAADI. Deletions cut 9 bases from V and 8 bases from J, with 19 bases between. The CDR3 totals 13 residues. CDR3 protein: CASFLRVGVEAFF. The CDR3 nucleotides read TGCGCCAGTTTTCTCAGGGTAGGGGTGGAAGCTTTCTTT.

The chain uses TRBV7-3 and TRBJ2-1, with 9 bases identical to TRBD2. The CDR3 is 15 amino acids. V gave up 0 bases and J gave up 5 bases; unmatched junction bases: 2. The germline V gene has CDR1 SGHTA and CDR2 FQGTGA. The CDR3 reads CASSLTASGNNEQFF. The CDR3 nucleotides are TGTGCCAGCAGCTTAACGGCTAGCGGGAACAATGAGCAGTTCTTC. Together with reference TRBV7-3 and TRBJ2-1, the CDR3 gives the full variable domain: GAGVSQTPSNKVTEKGKYVELRCDPISGHTALYWYRQSLGQGPEFLIYFQGTGAADDSGLPNDRFFAVRPEGSVSTLKIQRTERGDSAVYLCASSLTASGNNEQFFGPGTRLTVL.